The rows below give T cell receptor beta chains drawn from one sample of a study of OX40 agonist ivuxolimab in advanced cancers. Only in-frame clones appear in the TCRdb table, and some are missing; sequencing was by immunoSEQ multiplex PCR. The sample has fewer than 80,000 clones; roughly 87% are singletons. Sequences were derived from CD4+ or CD8+ T cells sorted from blood, sampled in a trial of the OX40 agonist ivuxolimab. The receptors were gathered from an adult with an advanced solid tumor such as melanoma, head and neck, liver or kidney cancer. CDR3s include the opening cysteine and the closing phenylalanine or tryptophan. D genes are given only for firm matches. Rows give clone size only sometimes, using once, few, many, or a class for an expanded clone.

D gene,J gene,clone size,V gene,CDR3 DNA,CDR3 protein
-,TRBJ1-5,-,TRBV19,TGTGCCAGTAGTCTCCGGGAGAATCAGCCCCAGCATTTT,CASSLRENQPQHF
-,TRBJ1-5,few,TRBV30,TGTGCCTGGTGCCCCGCGGGGCAGCCCCAGCATTTT,CAWCPAGQPQHF
-,TRBJ1-1,-,TRBV29-1,TGCAGCGTTGAAGCTTGGGGACGGGGGACTGAAGCTTTCTTT,CSVEAWGRGTEAFF
-,TRBJ1-3,-,TRBV6-5,TGTGCCAGCAGCGGGACGGGAAGTGGAAACACCATATATTTT,CASSGTGSGNTIYF
-,TRBJ2-5,-,TRBV30,TGTGCCTGGACCCCCTACGCATGGGTGTCGGAGGAGACCCAGTACTTC,CAWTPYAWVSEETQYF
-,TRBJ1-4,-,TRBV9,TGTGCCAGCAGCGAGGTGGTAGGGGGTAATGAAAAACTGTTTTTT,CASSEVVGGNEKLFF
-,TRBJ2-6,-,TRBV29-1,TGCAGCGTTGATGGGGACTCTGGGGCCAACGTCCTGACTTTC,CSVDGDSGANVLTF
TRBD2,TRBJ2-2,-,TRBV4-2,TGTGCCAGCAGCCACACTAGCGGGGGAAACACCGGGGAGCTGTTTTTT,CASSHTSGGNTGELFF
-,TRBJ2-2,-,TRBV10-2,TGCGCCAGCAGGAGGACAGCGAACACCGGGGAGCTGTTTTTT,CASRRTANTGELFF
TRBD1,TRBJ1-5,once,TRBV2,TGTGCCAGCAGAGGGACAGGGGGGAATCAGCCCCAGCATTTT,CASRGTGGNQPQHF
-,TRBJ1-5,-,TRBV30,TGTGCCTGGCAAAGGGGACGCAATCAGCCCCAGCATTTT,CAWQRGRNQPQHF
-,TRBJ2-2,-,TRBV9,TGTGCCAGCAGCGTAGGAGGCACCGGGGAGCTGTTTTTT,CASSVGGTGELFF
TRBD2,TRBJ2-3,-,TRBV4-1,TGCGCCAGCAGCCGAGGGACTAGCGACACAGATACGCAGTATTTT,CASSRGTSDTDTQYF
-,TRBJ2-7,-,TRBV5-6,TGTGCCAGCAGCCCCGGGGATCCATCCTACGAGCAGTACTTC,CASSPGDPSYEQYF
-,TRBJ2-2,-,TRBV9,TGTGCCAGCTCCGGGTTCTCCGGGACCCCGGTTGGGGAGCTGTTTTTT,CASSGFSGTPVGELFF
TRBD2,TRBJ2-2,-,TRBV5-4,TGTGCCAGCAGCTTCAGACTAGCGGGGGCCGGGGAGCTGTTTTTT,CASSFRLAGAGELFF
TRBD1,TRBJ2-5,once,TRBV7-7,TGTGCTAGCAGCCTAGGGACAGGGACGGAGACCCAGTACTTC,CASSLGTGTETQYF
TRBD2,TRBJ2-5,-,TRBV7-2,TGTGCCAGCAGCGGAAGACTAGCGGGGGGCGAGACCCAGTACTTC,CASSGRLAGGETQYF
-,TRBJ1-6,-,TRBV4-2,TGTGCCAGCAGCCCACAGGGTTCGCAGTCACCCCTCCACTTT,CASSPQGSQSPLHF
-,TRBJ2-2,-,TRBV9,TGTGCCAGCAGCAAAGGGTCGTTAAACACCGGGGAGCTGTTTTTT,CASSKGSLNTGELFF
TRBD2,TRBJ2-7,-,TRBV19,TGTGCCAGTAGTATCGGCGGACTAGTATACGAGCAGTACTTC,CASSIGGLVYEQYF
-,TRBJ2-3,-,TRBV30,TGTGCCTGGAGTGTACAGGACAGAACAGATACGCAGTATTTT,CAWSVQDRTDTQYF
TRBD2,TRBJ2-5,-,TRBV5-4,TGTGCCAGCAGCGCGGGGGGGCGGGCCCAAGAGACCCAGTACTTC,CASSAGGRAQETQYF
-,TRBJ1-2,-,TRBV5-8,TGTGCCAGCAGAACCCCCGGGGGTATCGTGGCTAACTATGGCTACACCTTC,CASRTPGGIVANYGYTF
-,TRBJ1-2,once,TRBV6-5,TGTGCCAGCAGTACAGGTCAACCTAACTATGGCTACACCTTC,CASSTGQPNYGYTF
TRBD1,TRBJ2-7,-,TRBV11-2,TGTGCCAGCAGCTTAGGGCTTTGGACAGGGGACAACTACGAGCAGTACTTC,CASSLGLWTGDNYEQYF
-,TRBJ1-4,few,TRBV30,TGTGCCTGGAGTGTGGGGGGAACTAATGAAAAACTGTTTTTT,CAWSVGGTNEKLFF
-,TRBJ1-2,-,TRBV9,TGTGCCAGCAGCGTAGCGGAGGGGAGATGGGCTAACTATGGCTACACCTTC,CASSVAEGRWANYGYTF
TRBD2,TRBJ2-7,once,TRBV4-3,TGCGCCAGCAGCCAACGGCTAGCGGCTGCCCGGTTCGAGCAGTACTTC,CASSQRLAAARFEQYF
TRBD2,TRBJ2-3,once,TRBV14,TGTGCCAGCAGCCCCCTCGGGACTAGCGGGGGGAATACGCAGTATTTT,CASSPLGTSGGNTQYF
TRBD1,TRBJ1-5,-,TRBV6-1,TGTGCCAGCAGTGAAGCCCAACCCACTTTGACAGGGGGTCAGCCCCAGCATTTT,CASSEAQPTLTGGQPQHF
TRBD1,TRBJ2-1,-,TRBV5-4,TGTGCCAGCAGCTTGGCAGGGGGAAAAGATGAGCAGTTCTTC,CASSLAGGKDEQFF
-,TRBJ1-5,-,TRBV30,TGTGCCTGGAGTGTTTCCGGCAATCAGCCCCAGCATTTT,CAWSVSGNQPQHF
TRBD1,TRBJ1-2,-,TRBV30,TGTGCCTGGAGTGTAGGGGGACAGACCTATGGCTACACCTTC,CAWSVGGQTYGYTF
TRBD1,TRBJ1-2,once,TRBV7-2,TGTGCCAGCAGCCTACTTGGACAGGGGATGGATGGCTACACCTTC,CASSLLGQGMDGYTF
-,TRBJ2-7,-,TRBV7-6,TGTGCCAGCAGCCGTGGAGGGAACGAGCAGTACTTC,CASSRGGNEQYF
-,TRBJ2-5,-,TRBV4-1,TGCGCCAGCAGCCCAAAGGACAGCGGAGAGACCCAGTACTTC,CASSPKDSGETQYF
TRBD2,TRBJ2-1,-,TRBV15,TGTGCCACCAGCAGGGGACTAGCGGGGGGGCGAGGGGATGAGCAGTTCTTC,CATSRGLAGGRGDEQFF
-,TRBJ1-4,-,TRBV5-4,TGTGCCAGCAGCCCCTCACATTCAAACGGCGAAAAACTGTTTTTT,CASSPSHSNGEKLFF
-,TRBJ1-3,-,TRBV19,TGTGCCAGTATCTCGCCGGCTCACTCTGGAAACACCATATATTTT,CASISPAHSGNTIYF
-,TRBJ2-7,once,TRBV6-5,TGTGCCAGCAGTTACTCGAGGTCTGGCGCGACCTACGAGCAGTACTTC,CASSYSRSGATYEQYF
TRBD1,TRBJ1-2,-,TRBV7-9,TGTGCCAGCAGCTACTCCGTTCCGGACAGGGGAAAAAACTATGGCTACACCTTC,CASSYSVPDRGKNYGYTF
TRBD1,TRBJ2-3,-,TRBV27,TGTGCCAGCAGACCCGGGGACAGGGGGACCACAGATACGCAGTATTTT,CASRPGDRGTTDTQYF
-,TRBJ1-2,many,TRBV5-1,TGCGCCAGCAGCTTGGCCAGGGGTGATGGCTACACCTTC,CASSLARGDGYTF
TRBD2,TRBJ2-1,-,TRBV29-1,TGCAGCAGTTGGGAGGGACGGGATGCAGCTGAGCAGTTCTTC,CSSWEGRDAAEQFF
-,TRBJ2-7,-,TRBV7-2,TGTGCCAGCAGCTTAGTAGGCAACACGGGGGACAGATCATACGAGCAGTACTTC,CASSLVGNTGDRSYEQYF
-,TRBJ1-1,-,TRBV6-5,TGTGCCAGCAGCGCCACCAGCTCGCATGAAGCTTTCTTT,CASSATSSHEAFF
-,TRBJ2-5,few,TRBV27,TGTGCCAGCAGAAAAGCCTCACAGGGAACCCAGTACTTC,CASRKASQGTQYF
-,TRBJ2-3,-,TRBV7-3,TGTGCCAGCAGCTTAATGGACAGCACAGATACGCAGTATTTT,CASSLMDSTDTQYF
TRBD2,TRBJ2-1,-,TRBV5-1,TGCGCCAGCAGCTTGGATCCGTCCGGCGGGGGTCGCTCCTACAATGAGCAGTTCTTC,CASSLDPSGGGRSYNEQFF
TRBD1,TRBJ2-5,-,TRBV11-3,TGTGCCAGCAGCTTAGGGGACAGGGTAGGAGAGACCCAGTACTTC,CASSLGDRVGETQYF
-,TRBJ1-5,-,TRBV30,TGTGCCTGGAGTGGCTCATGGAATCAGCCCCAGCATTTT,CAWSGSWNQPQHF
TRBD1,TRBJ2-7,once,TRBV6-1,TGTGCCAGCACCGGCGGGACAGGGGACTACGAGCAGTACTTC,CASTGGTGDYEQYF
-,TRBJ2-4,-,TRBV10-3,TGTGCCATCAGCCTACAGATAGCCAAAAACATTCAGTACTTC,CAISLQIAKNIQYF
TRBD2,TRBJ2-7,-,TRBV10-3,TGTGCCATCAGTGAAGGGGTAGCGGGGGGCTACGAGCAGTACTTC,CAISEGVAGGYEQYF
TRBD1,TRBJ2-3,-,TRBV18,TGTGCCAGCTCACCCAGGACAGGAAACACAGATACGCAGTATTTT,CASSPRTGNTDTQYF
TRBD1,TRBJ2-7,-,TRBV30,TGTGCCTGGAGTCTCCCCCCAGGGGGCTACGAGCAGTACTTC,CAWSLPPGGYEQYF
-,TRBJ1-6,-,TRBV18,TGTGCCAGCTCACCACCGGGGGGTGCGGATTCACCCCTCCACTTT,CASSPPGGADSPLHF
-,TRBJ2-1,-,TRBV10-1,TGCGCCAGCAGTGAGTGGCTTGAAAGGAACAATGAGCAGTTCTTC,CASSEWLERNNEQFF